The 8 T cell receptor beta chains presented below share a single source sample, sequenced in a study of blood T cells in healthy people across ages (dated by TCRdb to the mid-2010s). Libraries were constructed by 5' RACE. Instrument on record: Illumina HiSeq 2500. A second roughly 6 to 12 cycle PCR used a sample-barcoded 5' primer and a J-beta primer mix. TCRdb reanalyzed the raw reads on its own, using fastp at Q25 for trimming and MiXCR for clone calling, and kept in-frame beta chains. All rows with the same CDR3 protein become a single entry with the most common DNA and genes. This sample has 630,000 or so distinct CDR3 sequences in its table, and roughly 32% of those were observed once. Clones ranked in the top ten supply just over 15% of the sample. The sample taken for sequencing was blood. The receptors come from a woman of 80 years or more in good health. Donor details come from another sample of the same person, matched by shared clones.

This clonotype was counted between two and nine times. V gene TRBV19 combines with J gene TRBJ1-2, with 8 bases lining up with TRBD1. The CDR3 is made up of 13 amino acids. CDR1 is LNHDA, CDR2 SQIVND, per germline (reference sequence). The ends lost 6 bases at V and 8 bases at J; junction bases unmatched: 8. The CDR3 spells CASRTTGAYGYTF. CDR3 bases: TGTGCCAGTAGGACGACAGGGGCGTACGGCTACACCTTC.

The chain has TRBV20-1 and TRBJ1-6; D may be TRBD1 (5 bases). V shed 6 bases and J shed 10 bases, with 13 bases lying between them. This CDR3 has 12 amino acids. Germline V CDR1 and CDR2: DFQATT, SNEGSKA (reference sequence). CDR3 protein: CSAPGRGSPLHF. Written as DNA, the CDR3 is TGCAGTGCCCCGGGGCGCGGCTCACCCCTCCACTTT.

A remark on this clonotype: This may arise from a read error, as a much more abundant clone is one base away. The rearrangement uses TRBV20-1 and TRBJ2-5; possibly TRBD2 for D (7 bases). The DNA end is a closer match to TRBJ2-7, so the J assignment may be wrong. Germline V gene data show CDR1 as DFQATT and CDR2 as SNEGSKA (reference sequence). The CDR3 loop spans 12 amino acids. DNA of the CDR3: TGCAGTGCTGAGGGGGGGGCCTACGAGCAGTACTTC. Its protein is CSAEGGAYEQYF.

The V gene is TRBV20-1, the J gene TRBJ2-5; D gene ambiguous. Germline-derived CDR1 and CDR2 are DFQATT and SNEGSKA (reference sequence). The CDR3 length is 14 residues. The V end lost 3 bases, the J end lost 5 bases, and 16 bases lay between the germline ends. CDR3 sequence (DNA): TGCAGTGCTAGGAGAATGGGGATAGGTGAGACCCAGTACTTC. It translates to CSARRMGIGETQYF.

As regards this clonotype: A much larger clone lies one base from this, so it may be a read error. The CDR3 here is CARSVGTGLRYGYTF. CDR3 DNA: TGTGCCCGCAGCGTAGGGACAGGACTTCGGTATGGCTACACCTTC. The gene calls are TRBV7-2 and TRBJ1-2; 8 bases align to TRBD1. Germline V lookup: CDR1 SGHTA, CDR2 FQGNSA. The CDR3 length is 15 residues.

V and J are TRBV30 and TRBJ1-2, with 10 bases identical to TRBD1. Per the germline V gene, CDR1 is GTSNPN and CDR2 is SVGIG (reference sequence). CDR3 length: 13 residues. The ends lost 5 bases at V and 5 bases at J; junction bases unmatched: 5. The CDR3 loop reads CAWGPGQGYGYTF. In nucleotides, the CDR3 is TGTGCCTGGGGACCGGGACAGGGGTATGGCTACACCTTC. The full variable domain, completed using reference TRBV30 and TRBJ1-2, is SQTIHQWPATLVQPVGSPLSLECTVEGTSNPNLYWYRQAAGRGLQLLFYSVGIGQISSEVPQNLSASRPQDRQFILSSKKLLLSDSGFYLCAWGPGQGYGYTFGSGTRLTVV.

This clonotype was counted at least ten times. At one end, the junction sequence differs from germline, possibly due to a read error. The chain carries TRBV20-1 and TRBJ1-2; 12 nucleotides line up with TRBD1. CDR3 size: 15 residues. Looked up from germline, CDR1 is DFQATT and CDR2 is SNEGSKA (reference sequence). The CDR3 reads CSAIGTGGAKYGYTF. CDR3 sequence (DNA): TGCAGTGCTATTGGGACAGGGGGCGCTAAATATGGCTACACCTTC.

This clonotype was recorded at least ten times. The CDR3 region has the DNA TGTGCCAGCAGTCCGATATTCGACGGGAACTCGGGCGAGCAGTACTTC. Translating gives CASSPIFDGNSGEQYF. This chain connects TRBV27 to TRBJ2-7; D possibly corresponds to TRBD2 (5 bases). The CDR3 loop spans 16 amino acids. Germline V gene sequence: CDR1 MNHEY, CDR2 SMNVEV (reference sequence). Trimming removed 5 bases at V and 6 bases at J, with 23 bases between.